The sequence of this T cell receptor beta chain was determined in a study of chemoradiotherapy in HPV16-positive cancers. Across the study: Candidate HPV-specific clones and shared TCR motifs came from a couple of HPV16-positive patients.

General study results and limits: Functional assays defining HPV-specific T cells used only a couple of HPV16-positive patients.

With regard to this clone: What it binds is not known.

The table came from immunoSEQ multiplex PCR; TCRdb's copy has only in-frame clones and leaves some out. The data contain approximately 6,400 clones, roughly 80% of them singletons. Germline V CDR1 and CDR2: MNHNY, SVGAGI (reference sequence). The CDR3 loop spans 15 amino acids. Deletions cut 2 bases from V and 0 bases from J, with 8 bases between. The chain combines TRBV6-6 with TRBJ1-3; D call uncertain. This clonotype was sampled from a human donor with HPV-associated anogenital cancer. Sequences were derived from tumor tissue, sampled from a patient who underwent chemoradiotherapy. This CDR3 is CASSYTRNSGNTIYF. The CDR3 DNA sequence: TGTGCCAGCAGTTACACGAGAAACTCTGGAAACACCATATATTTT.